Each of the 3 T cell receptor beta chains below was sequenced from the same sample in a study of T cells after yellow fever vaccination. TCRdb re-called the 5' RACE reads with MiXCR, one entry per CDR3 protein. Here the sample spans 620,000 or so distinct CDR3 sequences, 9% to 15% being singletons. The source material was PBMCs, sampled on the day of the yellow fever booster vaccination. The receptor set was obtained from a man younger than 40 who received the YFV17D yellow fever vaccine.

The sample holds a few counts of this clonotype. The chain couples TRBV7-2 to TRBJ2-2; D possibly matches TRBD1 or TRBD2 (5 bases each). V was cut by 6 bases and J by 6 bases, with 17 bases left in between. Germline V gene lookup returns CDR1 SGHTA and CDR2 FQGNSA. The length of the CDR3 is 15 residues. CDR3 DNA: TGTGCCAGCAGGTCCCGGGGCGTAAAAGCCGGGGAGCTGTTTTTT. Encoded protein: CASRSRGVKAGELFF.

This clonotype was detected a few times. This chain links TRBV6-1 with TRBJ1-5; D possibly corresponds to TRBD1 (6 bases). The CDR3 is made up of 14 amino acids. Trimming left V 5 bases short and J 5 bases short, with 13 bases between. Per the germline V gene, CDR1 is MNHNS and CDR2 is SASEGT. The CDR3 is CASSHLGGDQPQHF. The CDR3 region has the DNA TGTGCCAGCAGTCATCTGGGGGGCGATCAGCCCCAGCATTTT.

V and J are TRBV25-1 and TRBJ2-1; 8 positions agree with TRBD2. Germline V CDR1 and CDR2: MGHDK, SYGVNS. V shed 4 bases, J shed 0 bases, and the junction held 8 bases outside the gene matches. The CDR3 consists of 17 residues. The CDR3 DNA reads as TGTGCCAGCAGTGGCCAGGGACTAGACAGCTCCTACAATGAGCAGTTCTTC. Protein: CASSGQGLDSSYNEQFF.